This TCR beta chain was profiled in a study of blood T cell repertoires in COVID-19. The CDR3 contains 13 residues. The germline gives CDR1 LNHDA, CDR2 SQIVND (reference sequence). The V gene end was trimmed by 8 bases and the J gene end by 3 bases; junction bases not matched to a gene: 6. The assay was immunoSEQ multiplex PCR, and TCRdb's table has in-frame clones only and misses some. The sample yields under 150,000 clones, 70% to 90% seen once. The TCR sequence derives from a woman aged 45-65 years who had recovered from COVID-19. Source material: peripheral blood. The gene calls are TRBV19 and TRBJ1-1; the match to TRBD1 covers 7 bases. Written as DNA, the CDR3 is TGTGCCAGTCGCACAGGGGCCTACACTGAAGCTTTCTTT. Amino acids: CASRTGAYTEAFF.